This T cell receptor (beta chain) is from a study of shared clonotypes between healthy human individuals. Study outcomes and limitations: Generally, naive subsets (rather than memory subsets) showed larger estimated richness.

This CDR3 is 14 amino acids long. The V gene's germline CDR1 is LNHDA and CDR2 SQIVND (reference sequence). On this clone itself: Its target is unknown. The same CDR3 is also encoded by other DNA sequences in this sample.

Libraries were prepared by immunoSEQ multiplex PCR; TCRdb keeps only in-frame clonotypes and omits some of them. Counted here are around 1,900,000 clones, around 95% occurring once; the ten biggest clones make up more than 1.5%. Naivety among CD8 cells was defined by CD45RO negativity and positive CCR7 selection, thereby excluding terminally differentiated effector memory CD45RA+ cells. This chain joins TRBV19 and TRBJ1-2; weak D call: TRBD1 (5 bases). What was sequenced was naive CD8+ T cells from PBMCs. The clonotype comes from a man younger than 30 in good health. Some clones in this sample may be carry-over from other donors' samples. In nucleotides, the CDR3 is TGTGCTTCACTCCCGGGGCAGCTTATCAATGGCTACACCTTC. This gives the protein CASLPGQLINGYTF.